These T cell receptor beta chains were read from a single sample in a study of cytomegalovirus exposure and HLA in healthy donors. Clones were read by immunoSEQ multiplex PCR, and TCRdb kept only the in-frame ones, dropping some. Here the sample spans 100,000 to 150,000 clones, 84% being singletons. Sequenced: PBMCs. Receptors were obtained from a man aged 45 to 65 in good health and CMV-seronegative. Each CDR3 is given with its conserved first and last residue. A D gene is named only where the DNA matches it firmly. The listing skips clone size in some rows; elsewhere it reads once, few, many or a size class.

D,J,V,size,DNA,CDR3
-,TRBJ1-3,TRBV5-1,-,TGCGCCAGCAGTCGACAGGACTCAGGCAGCTCTGGAAACACCATATATTTT,CASSRQDSGSSGNTIYF
-,TRBJ1-5,TRBV4-2,few,TGTGCCAGCAGCCACAGGGGTAGCAATCAGCCCCAGCATTTT,CASSHRGSNQPQHF
-,TRBJ1-2,TRBV7-9,-,TGTGCCAGCAGCTTATCCGGGTCCTATGGCTACACCTTC,CASSLSGSYGYTF
-,TRBJ1-4,TRBV4-1,-,TGCGCCAGCAGCCAGGGACTGGAAGAAAAACTGTTTTTT,CASSQGLEEKLFF
-,TRBJ1-2,TRBV6-5,-,TGTGCCAGCAGTTTCCGACGCGGGAGGAGTTTAGGCTACACCTTC,CASSFRRGRSLGYTF
TRBD1,TRBJ2-2,TRBV5-1,-,TGCGCCAGCAGCTTGGCCGGGGACAGGGGGACCGGGGAGCTGTTTTTT,CASSLAGDRGTGELFF
-,TRBJ1-1,TRBV7-3,once,TGTGCCAGCAGCCAACTTGGAGGGGTTATCACTGAAGCTTTCTTT,CASSQLGGVITEAFF
-,TRBJ2-7,TRBV7-2,-,TGTGCCAGCAGCGTACAGGGGGGGAACTACGAGCAGTACTTC,CASSVQGGNYEQYF
-,TRBJ1-6,TRBV2,-,TGTGCCAGCAGTGTTAGCTCCTATAATTCCCCCCTCCACTTT,CASSVSSYNSPLHF
-,TRBJ1-1,TRBV10-3,-,TGTGCCATCAGTGAGTCGGGACAAATCGGGTGGGGAGCTTTCTTT,CAISESGQIGWGAFF
TRBD1,TRBJ2-2,TRBV28,-,TGTGCCAGCAGCACCCCGGGACAGGGGGGTATCGGGGAGCTGTTTTTT,CASSTPGQGGIGELFF
TRBD2,TRBJ2-4,TRBV27,-,TGTGCCAGCAGTTTGGGGGGGGTCGGGGGAAACATTCAGTACTTC,CASSLGGVGGNIQYF
TRBD2,TRBJ2-1,TRBV9,-,TGTGCCAGCAGCTCCCGGACTAGCGGGGGGGCCGATGAGCAGTTCTTC,CASSSRTSGGADEQFF
TRBD1,TRBJ2-4,TRBV30,-,TGTGCCTGGAGTTCTCCGGGACAGGGGAGAAAGTTTCAGTACTTC,CAWSSPGQGRKFQYF
TRBD1,TRBJ2-1,TRBV19,-,TGTGCCAGTAGTATCGCCAGGGGGCGATACAATGAGCAGTTCTTC,CASSIARGRYNEQFF
-,TRBJ1-5,TRBV5-1,-,TGCGCCAGCAATGGGGGTGGGGGGGGTAGCAATCAGCCCCAGCATTTT,CASNGGGGGSNQPQHF
TRBD2,TRBJ2-3,TRBV5-1,-,TGCGCCAGCAGTTCTTTAACTAGCGGGGGGTTCACAGATACGCAGTATTTT,CASSSLTSGGFTDTQYF
-,TRBJ1-2,TRBV6-5,-,TGTGCGATTCGGAAGGAGGGGAACTATGGCTACACCTTC,CAIRKEGNYGYTF
-,TRBJ1-6,TRBV27,-,TGTGCCAGCAGACCCGAGCAAGGGGCGTATAATTCACCCCTCCACTTT,CASRPEQGAYNSPLHF
TRBD1,TRBJ1-3,TRBV7-9,-,TGTGCCAGCAGCTCTCACTTTGACAGGGCTTTCTCTGGAAACACCATATATTTT,CASSSHFDRAFSGNTIYF
-,TRBJ1-1,TRBV4-1,-,TGCGCCAGCAGCCAACCCTTTATGAACACTGAAGCTTTCTTT,CASSQPFMNTEAFF
TRBD1,TRBJ1-2,TRBV7-9,once,TGTGCCAGCAGCTTAGAAGGACAGGGTTATGGCTACACCTTC,CASSLEGQGYGYTF
-,TRBJ2-3,TRBV7-2,-,TGTGCCAGCAGACTAGGGGGGGGAGATGTTACGCAGTATTTT,CASRLGGGDVTQYF
TRBD1,TRBJ2-7,TRBV4-3,once,TGCGCCAGCAGCCAAGATGACAGGGGGCGGTACGAGCAGTACTTC,CASSQDDRGRYEQYF
TRBD1,TRBJ2-7,TRBV2,once,TGTGCCAGCAGAAGACAGGGGAACTACGAGCAGTACTTC,CASRRQGNYEQYF
-,TRBJ2-3,TRBV7-9,-,TGTGCCAGCAGCTTAGTCGATTTCACGGGCACAGATACGCAGTATTTT,CASSLVDFTGTDTQYF
-,TRBJ1-2,TRBV30,-,TGTGCCTGGAGTAGAGCTAGTGGCTACACCTTC,CAWSRASGYTF
TRBD1,TRBJ1-3,TRBV5-1,-,TGCGCCAGCAGCTCGCAGACAGGGATGAACTCTGGAAACACCATATATTTT,CASSSQTGMNSGNTIYF
-,TRBJ1-1,TRBV28,-,TGTGCCAGCACCCTCCCGGGGGGCACTGAAGCTTTCTTT,CASTLPGGTEAFF
-,TRBJ1-1,TRBV5-1,few,TGCGCCAGCAGCTCCGGACAGTTGGGAACTGAAGCTTTCTTT,CASSSGQLGTEAFF
-,TRBJ1-6,TRBV6-4,-,TGTGCCAGCAGTGATCCAGGGTCAGCACCCCTCCACTTT,CASSDPGSAPLHF
TRBD1,TRBJ1-2,TRBV29-1,-,TGCAGCGCCGACAGGGGACGTAATGGCTACACCTTC,CSADRGRNGYTF
-,TRBJ2-2,TRBV30,-,TGTGCCTGGAGTGTAAACATCGGGGGGGAGCTGTTTTTT,CAWSVNIGGELFF
TRBD1,TRBJ1-5,TRBV10-3,-,TGTGCCATCAGTCCGGACAGGACAAATCAGCCCCAGCATTTT,CAISPDRTNQPQHF
TRBD2,TRBJ2-3,TRBV15,-,TGTGCCACCAGAGAGGGACTACAAAGCACAGATACGCAGTATTTT,CATREGLQSTDTQYF
TRBD2,TRBJ2-5,TRBV7-9,-,TGTGCCAGCAGCTTTAGCGGGGGGGTTCAAGAGACCCAGTACTTC,CASSFSGGVQETQYF
-,TRBJ1-2,TRBV18,few,TGTGCCAGCTCACCTCCGGGGGTTCCCTATGGCTACACCTTC,CASSPPGVPYGYTF
-,TRBJ1-6,TRBV6-5,-,TGTGCCAGCAGTTACTCCCCCCGGGATTCACCCCTCCACTTT,CASSYSPRDSPLHF
-,TRBJ2-7,TRBV18,-,TGTGCCAGCTCACCATTTGGGGGCTCATTAACCTACGAGCAGTACTTC,CASSPFGGSLTYEQYF